This is a list of T cell receptor beta chains from one sample in a study of T-cell memory formation after mild COVID-19. TCRdb analysed the 5' RACE reads with MiXCR anew, one entry per CDR3 protein. The sample lists approximately 210,000 distinct CDR3 sequences; more than 25% were seen once. Sequenced: PBMCs or a T cell subset sorted from them (not recorded which). These receptors were obtained from an adult woman who had mild COVID-19 (a few samples of this study predate the infection). Cell type and time point are not known. Each CDR3 is given with its conserved first and last residue. The order of the fields is V gene, J gene, CDR3 protein.

TRBV20-1	TRBJ1-2	CSARVRGGYGYTF
TRBV3-1	TRBJ2-3	CASSQVEDTQYF
TRBV29-1	TRBJ2-3	CSVEDGQRGWTDTQYF
TRBV24-1	TRBJ2-1	CATSDPGGAFEQFF
TRBV12-3/TRBV12-4	TRBJ2-7	CASSLWSAYEQYF
TRBV7-9	TRBJ1-2	CASSYPRTAGYTF
TRBV6-5	TRBJ2-7	CASSYSDAYGTEQYF
TRBV7-6	TRBJ2-5	CASSLETRGETQYF
TRBV7-3	TRBJ2-3	CASSFAPGGRTDTQYF
TRBV19	TRBJ2-7	CASSIGGINPYEQYF
TRBV7-9	TRBJ2-4	CASSLDWIQYF
TRBV14	TRBJ2-3	CASSHPKTSGVTDTQYF
TRBV29-1	TRBJ2-1	CSVEMAGQINEQFF
TRBV11-2	TRBJ2-1	CASSFLAGGAYNEQFF
TRBV5-1	TRBJ1-1	CASSASLGTEAFF
TRBV29-1	TRBJ2-2	CSVAHTGELFF
TRBV7-2	TRBJ2-1	CASSSRGGGGNEQFF
TRBV24-1	TRBJ2-5	CASATTVSGTQYF
TRBV7-8	TRBJ1-5	CASSPPRGASQPQHF
TRBV5-5	TRBJ1-5	CASSLRGQGDQPQHF
TRBV5-6	TRBJ1-1	CASIRGSHSGMNTEAFF
TRBV7-6	TRBJ2-5	CASSRVAGWETQYF
TRBV5-4	TRBJ1-2	CASSLLGQMGGYTF
TRBV29-1	TRBJ1-1	CSTTTGIGNTEAFF
TRBV6-1	TRBJ2-7	CASRFPGRSLGWYF
TRBV29-1	TRBJ1-1	CSVGEGNTEAFF
TRBV20-1	TRBJ2-3	CSALTGGPYTDTQYF
TRBV14	TRBJ2-1	CASSHLAGGSNEQFF
TRBV3-1	TRBJ2-1	CASSRGGAGGLNEQFF
TRBV20-1	TRBJ2-7	CSATTSGGYYEQYF
TRBV7-2	TRBJ2-4	CASSPQGGGAKNIQYF
TRBV4-3	TRBJ2-2	CASSRDGNTGELFF
TRBV4-1	TRBJ2-7	CASSLLMTKGTYEQYF
TRBV11-1	TRBJ2-7	CASSLLGEYEQYF
TRBV12-3/TRBV12-4	TRBJ2-3	CASSFSHGIDTQYF
TRBV5-1	TRBJ2-3	CASRLAESTDTQYF
TRBV5-1	TRBJ2-7	CASSLARTSGGLYEQYF
TRBV7-6	TRBJ2-3	CASSLGTSRGDTQYF
TRBV14	TRBJ1-2	CASSLGQQYGYTF
TRBV5-6	TRBJ2-4	CASSLGAGEINIQYF
TRBV24-1	TRBJ2-5	CATSDEYQETQYF
TRBV4-2	TRBJ1-1	CASSQGRAGTEAFF
TRBV7-9	TRBJ2-1	CASSHVGYPQGQFF
TRBV20-1	TRBJ2-7	CSASGSNTYEQYF
TRBV7-2	TRBJ1-2	CASSLRGGDNYGYTF
TRBV7-9	TRBJ2-1	CASSLEEIENEQFF
TRBV7-6	TRBJ2-7	CASSLIDYEQYF
TRBV25-1	TRBJ2-1	CASSDGADPYNEQFF
TRBV4-2	TRBJ2-7	CASSQDSSVTSSYEQYF
TRBV20-1	TRBJ2-7	CSARYGGYEQYF
TRBV7-9	TRBJ2-1	CASSPLRKREATSYNEQFF
TRBV4-1	TRBJ1-2	CASSQDRWPGVRGYTF
TRBV2	TRBJ1-5	CASSPDMSNQPQHF
TRBV19	TRBJ2-7	CASSIFSGPYEQYF
TRBV27	TRBJ1-2	CASSLSGRRANYGYTF
TRBV18	TRBJ2-4	CASSPQGILAKNIQYF
TRBV6-5	TRBJ2-1	CASSYRIRGQDEQFF
TRBV7-2	TRBJ2-3	CASSPPLAGGPFGTDTQYF